These T cell receptor beta chains were read from a single sample in a study of blood T cell repertoires in COVID-19. Some clones are missing from TCRdb's copy, which holds only in-frame ones; the method was immunoSEQ multiplex PCR. The repertoire holds 200,000 to 300,000 clones, with around four fifths as singletons. Sample: peripheral blood. These receptor sequences come from a man in his sixties with acute or convalescent COVID-19. The CDR3 runs from the conserved cysteine through the conserved F or W. A D gene is named only where the DNA matches it firmly. Size is stated for part of the rows, as once, few or many counts, or as a class when the clone is expanded.

>TRBJ2-4|TRBD2|TRBV5-8|few
TGTGCCAGCAGCTTTCGTACTAGCGGCATAGCCAAAAACATTCAGTACTTC
CASSFRTSGIAKNIQYF
>TRBJ2-5|NA|TRBV7-9|NA
TGTGCCAGCGCTGAGGAGACCCAGTACTTC
CASAEETQYF
>TRBJ2-1|TRBD2|TRBV28|once
TGTGCCAGCAGCCAGCGGGAGGGGTGGAATGAGCAGTTCTTC
CASSQREGWNEQFF
>TRBJ2-4|NA|TRBV6-1|NA
TGTGCCAGCAGTGAACCCCAGATGCTAGCCAAAAACATTCAGTACTTC
CASSEPQMLAKNIQYF
>TRBJ1-1|TRBD1|TRBV6-5|NA
TGTGCCAGCACCCGGACAGGGTGGAACACTGAAGCTTTCTTT
CASTRTGWNTEAFF
>TRBJ1-2|NA|TRBV6-6|NA
TGTGCCAGCAGTTACCGCGGAGGGTTCAATGGCTACACCTTC
CASSYRGGFNGYTF
>TRBJ1-6|NA|TRBV10-3|NA
TGTGCCATCAGTGGTACAGATAATTCACCCCTCCACTTT
CAISGTDNSPLHF
>TRBJ2-5|TRBD2|TRBV5-4|NA
TGTGCCAGCAGCTTATTTAGCGGGCGGCGCGGGGAGACCCAGTACTTC
CASSLFSGRRGETQYF
>TRBJ1-1|NA|TRBV6-1|NA
TGTGCCAGCAGTGAAGCGGGGCCCCGTAGCACTGAAGCTTTCTTT
CASSEAGPRSTEAFF
>TRBJ2-1|TRBD2|TRBV6-7|few
TGTGCCAGCAGTTTCAATGGACTAGCGGGGGCCTACAATGAGCAGTTCTTC
CASSFNGLAGAYNEQFF
>TRBJ2-2|TRBD2|TRBV6-4|NA
TGTGCCAGCAGCCCTAGCGGGAGGAACACCGGGGAGCTGTTTTTT
CASSPSGRNTGELFF
>TRBJ1-4|NA|TRBV4-1|NA
TGCGCCAGCAGCCGACGACAGCCGATGACTAATGAAAAACTGTTTTTT
CASSRRQPMTNEKLFF
>TRBJ2-5|NA|TRBV7-2|NA
TGTGCCAGCAGCCGCGTCTACCAAGAGACCCAGTACTTC
CASSRVYQETQYF
>TRBJ1-1|NA|TRBV2|NA
TGTGCCAGCATTAGGAATGGGGGGACTGAAGCTTTCTTT
CASIRNGGTEAFF
>TRBJ2-1|NA|TRBV21-1|NA
TGTGCCAGCAGCAAAGTCTGTAGAAGGGGAGGGGGTGAGCAGTTCTTC
CASSKVCRRGGGEQFF
>TRBJ2-5|TRBD1|TRBV13|NA
TGTGCCAGCAGCTTAGGCGGCAGGGGGACAGAGACCCAGTACTTC
CASSLGGRGTETQYF
>TRBJ1-2|NA|TRBV3-1/TRBV3-2|NA
TGTGCCAGCAGCCAAGATATCCGGTATGGCTACACCTTC
CASSQDIRYGYTF
>TRBJ1-2|TRBD1|TRBV7-2|once
TGTGCCAGCAGCCCGCACCGAAGGACAGGAGCTAACTATGGCTACACCTTC
CASSPHRRTGANYGYTF
>TRBJ2-7|TRBD1|TRBV10-3|NA
TGTGCCATCAAGGACAGGGAAACACGCGAGCAGTACTTC
CAIKDRETREQYF
>TRBJ2-3|NA|TRBV21-1|NA
TGTGCCAGCAGCAAAACCAGTCATGATACGCAGTATTTT
CASSKTSHDTQYF
>TRBJ1-6|NA|TRBV13|NA
TGTGCCAGCAGCTTAGGCCTGACAGCCACCTATAATTCACCCCTCCACTTT
CASSLGLTATYNSPLHF
>TRBJ2-7|TRBD1|TRBV11-2|NA
TGTGCCAGCAGCTTCTCTCGGGACAGCTCCTACGAGCAGTACTTC
CASSFSRDSSYEQYF
>TRBJ1-2|NA|TRBV7-6|NA
TGTGCCAGCAGCCTCGGACTGAACGGTGGCTACACCTTC
CASSLGLNGGYTF
>TRBJ2-1|TRBD2|TRBV30|once
TGTGCCTGGAGACTAGCGGGGGTGGGTGAGCAGTTCTTC
CAWRLAGVGEQFF
>TRBJ2-5|TRBD2|TRBV7-6|NA
TGTGCCAGCACCGCCCCCTCTAGCGGGGGGGGGACCCAGTACTTC
CASTAPSSGGGTQYF
>TRBJ2-3|TRBD2|TRBV4-1|NA
TGCGCCAGCAGCCAAGTTCAGCGGGGGGGCCCAGATACGCAGTATTTT
CASSQVQRGGPDTQYF
>TRBJ1-2|NA|TRBV5-1|NA
TGCGCCAGCAGCGCAGACAAGGGGTACTATGGCTACACCTTC
CASSADKGYYGYTF
>TRBJ1-1|NA|TRBV6-6|NA
TGTGCCAGCAGCAACCAGGACAGTGAAGCTTTCTTT
CASSNQDSEAFF
>TRBJ2-3|NA|TRBV7-9|NA
TGTGCCAGCAGCTTAGTACGGGAGAAGGATACGCAGTATTTT
CASSLVREKDTQYF
>TRBJ2-3|TRBD2|TRBV18|NA
TGTGCCAGCTCACCAGGGGTCCTAGCGGGCACAGATACGCAGTATTTT
CASSPGVLAGTDTQYF
>TRBJ2-7|TRBD1|TRBV7-2|NA
TGTGCCAGCAGCTTAGTTGTAGGGGGCGGGTACGAGCAGTACTTC
CASSLVVGGGYEQYF
>TRBJ1-2|NA|TRBV7-2|once
TGTGCCAGCAGCGAACAGGGTTCGGCTAACTATGGCTACACCTTC
CASSEQGSANYGYTF
>TRBJ2-7|NA|TRBV19|NA
TGTGCCAGTAGTAACCAGGGCCTATCCTACGAGCAGTACTTC
CASSNQGLSYEQYF
>TRBJ2-5|NA|TRBV18|NA
TGTGCCAGCTCACCACGTAACAGCCAAGAGACCCAGTACTTC
CASSPRNSQETQYF
>TRBJ1-2|NA|TRBV29-1|NA
TGCAGCGTTGAGGGCAGCGGAAGTGGCTACACCTTC
CSVEGSGSGYTF
>TRBJ1-2|TRBD1|TRBV28|NA
TGTGCCAGCAGCGCGACAGGGGGCGTCTATGGCTACACCTTC
CASSATGGVYGYTF
>TRBJ1-3|NA|TRBV20-1|NA
TGCAGTGCCGTATGGGGAGACACCATATATTTT
CSAVWGDTIYF
>TRBJ2-2|TRBD1|TRBV5-1|once
TGCGCCAGCGATACAGGGGTGGACCCCGGGGAGCTGTTTTTT
CASDTGVDPGELFF
>TRBJ2-7|TRBD1|TRBV5-8|NA
TGTGCCAGCAGCTTACGGACAGGGGTCTCCTACGAGCAGTACTTC
CASSLRTGVSYEQYF
>TRBJ1-6|TRBD1|TRBV19|NA
TGTGCCAGTAGTTCCTCCGGGACAGTGAGCTCCTATAATTCACCCCTCCACTTT
CASSSSGTVSSYNSPLHF
>TRBJ2-7|NA|TRBV6-5|once
TGTGCCAGCAGTTACTCGAGGGTGAACGAGCAGTACTTC
CASSYSRVNEQYF
>TRBJ2-1|TRBD2|TRBV19|NA
TGTGCCAGTAGTATAAGTAGCGGGATAGTTAATGAGCAGTTCTTC
CASSISSGIVNEQFF
>TRBJ2-1|NA|TRBV19|NA
TGTGCCAGTAGTATAGGGAGGGCTGGGCAGTTCTTC
CASSIGRAGQFF
>TRBJ1-2|NA|TRBV7-9|NA
TGTGCCAGCAGCACAACTACCTATGGCTACACCTTC
CASSTTTYGYTF
>TRBJ1-2|TRBD1|TRBV28|NA
TGTGCCAGCAGTCTGACAGGGCCGTATGGCTACACCTTC
CASSLTGPYGYTF
>TRBJ2-7|TRBD1|TRBV4-1|NA
TGCGCCAGCAGCCAAGACAAGGGGGCCCGGGGCCTGCGAAGCATTTACGAGCAGTACTTC
CASSQDKGARGLRSIYEQYF
>TRBJ1-5|NA|TRBV6-2/TRBV6-3|NA
TGTGCCAGCAGTTCAGCGCGGGGCAGCAATCAGCCCCAGCATTTT
CASSSARGSNQPQHF
>TRBJ2-2|TRBD1|TRBV2|NA
TGTGCCAGCAGGGGACAGGCCAACACCGGGGAGCTGTTTTTT
CASRGQANTGELFF
>TRBJ2-1|TRBD1|TRBV18|NA
TGTGCCAGCTCCCCGAGGCAGGGGGCCTACAATGAGCAGTTCTTC
CASSPRQGAYNEQFF
>TRBJ2-3|NA|TRBV10-3|NA
TGTGCCATCAGTGAGTCCGGTAGCCCGGATACGCAGTATTTT
CAISESGSPDTQYF
>TRBJ2-7|TRBD2|TRBV28|NA
TGTGCCAGCAGTTTAGGGACTAGCGGGAGGGGACGCTACGAGCAGTACTTC
CASSLGTSGRGRYEQYF
>TRBJ2-1|TRBD2|TRBV5-1|NA
TGCGCCAGTAGTAGCGGGAGCTCCTACAATGAGCAGTTCTTC
CASSSGSSYNEQFF
>TRBJ1-4|TRBD1|TRBV9|NA
TGTGCCAGCAGCGCCGGGACAGGGACTGAAAAACTGTTTTTT
CASSAGTGTEKLFF
>TRBJ2-1|TRBD2|TRBV6-6|NA
TGTGCCAGCAGCTCAACTAGCGGGAGAGGGAATGAGCAGTTCTTC
CASSSTSGRGNEQFF
>TRBJ2-1|NA|TRBV28|NA
TGTGCCAGCAGTCCGATACGCACAGGACACAATGAGCAGTTCTTC
CASSPIRTGHNEQFF
>TRBJ2-3|NA|TRBV10-3|NA
TGTGCCATCAGTGACTCCACGAGGAGTCCAGATACGCAGTATTTT
CAISDSTRSPDTQYF
>TRBJ2-7|NA|TRBV27|NA
TGTGCCAGCAGTTTAAGTTTTGCGGCCTCCTCCTACGAGCAGTACTTC
CASSLSFAASSYEQYF
>TRBJ1-2|NA|TRBV28|NA
TGTGCCAGCAGCCAATCGGGGGTCAACTATGGCTACACCTTC
CASSQSGVNYGYTF
>TRBJ2-3|NA|TRBV19|NA
TGTGCCAGTAGTCGGTCGGGCAGGGGCACAGATACGCAGTATTTT
CASSRSGRGTDTQYF
>TRBJ2-5|TRBD2|TRBV7-2|NA
TGTGCCAGCAGCTTAGTACTAGCGGGAGTAACAGAGACCCAGTACTTC
CASSLVLAGVTETQYF